This TCR beta chain was captured in a study of beta chain features in type 1 diabetes. Study findings and constraints: Sequencing used cDNA, and cells with high TCR expression could therefore be over-represented. The analysis here could not establish whether HLA type shapes TCRB rearrangement.

J gave up 5 bases and V 0 bases, and 12 bases lay outside the gene matches. The CDR3 contains 17 residues. Germline V CDR1 and CDR2: LGHNA, YNFKEQ. With respect to this clone: Its target is not known.

Every participating donor gave one draw, a heparinised blood sample averaging about 110 mL. Stem cell-like memory, regulatory, central memory and naive CD4+ cells were sorted via CD45RO/CCR7/CD25/CD127/CD95/CD27. TCRB transcripts that were expressed got sequenced, as all of the isolated RNA had been reverse transcribed. Sequenced by immunoSEQ multiplex PCR; TCRdb stores in-frame clones only, minus some. The sample records some 150,000 clones, 8.5% to 14% being singletons. Sequencing used central memory CD4+ T cells from blood. The chain employs TRBV4-2 and TRBJ1-2; 7 bases align to TRBD1. The clonotype was recovered from a man between 18 and 29 years old in good health. CDR3 coding DNA: TGTGCCAGCAGCCAAGATAGGGGAAGACAGGGAACGTATGGCTACACCTTC. It yields the protein CASSQDRGRQGTYGYTF.